The 3 T cell receptor beta chains below all came from one sample that was sequenced in a study of Ad26.COV2.S vaccination and SARS-CoV-2 variants. Generated by immunoSEQ multiplex PCR, the TCRdb table keeps only in-frame clones and is missing some. The sample lists hundreds of thousands of clones, 75% to 90% occurring once. Treatment given: roughly 18 received Ad26.COV2.S at low or high dose, single or two shots; 5 received placebo; per-sample allocation not given. Sampling was done on day 63 after the first vaccine or placebo injection. The specimen was peripheral blood, collected in a trial of Ad26.COV2.S vaccine versus placebo. The origin of the receptors is a person aged 18-60 years who received the Ad26.COV2.S COVID-19 vaccine or a placebo.

This clone was detected only a few times. The chain has TRBV29-1 and TRBJ1-1; D gene unclear. Trimming left V 3 bases short and J 4 bases short, with 12 bases between. This CDR3 spans 13 amino acids. Germline V gives CDR1 SQVTM, CDR2 ANQGSEA. The CDR3 DNA follows: TGCAGCGTTGAGAGGCCCGAGAGCACTGAAGCTTTCTTT. Translation: CSVERPESTEAFF.

This clone was counted once. V gene TRBV7-8 combines with J gene TRBJ1-5; D possibly corresponds to TRBD1 (6 bases). From germline, CDR1 is SGHVS and CDR2 FQNEAQ. Trimming cost V 1 base and J 9 bases, with 19 bases left between them. This CDR3 spans 16 amino acids. CDR3 loop: CASSLEGTPANWPQHF. The CDR3 coding sequence is TGTGCCAGCAGCTTAGAGGGGACACCAGCCAATTGGCCCCAGCATTTT.

Concerning this clone itself: Different DNA sequences within this sample yield the same CDR3. The CDR3, as DNA: TGTGCCAGCAGCTTAGGGCTAGCGGGTTTCTACGAGCAGTACTTC. It is translated as CASSLGLAGFYEQYF. This chain links TRBV11-2 with TRBJ2-7; 8 bases are shared with TRBD2. With V trimmed by 1 base and J by 3 bases, 5 bases remained unmatched. In germline, CDR1 is SGHAT, CDR2 FQNNGV. The CDR3 spans 15 residues. The complete variable domain, with remaining parts taken from reference TRBV11-2 and TRBJ2-7, reads EAGVAQSPRYKIIEKRQSVAFWCNPISGHATLYWYQQILGQGPKLLIQFQNNGVVDDSQLPKDRFSAERLKGVDSTLKIQPAKLEDSAVYLCASSLGLAGFYEQYFGPGTRLTVT.